These 19 T cell receptor beta chains originate from one sample sequenced in a study of PD-1 blockade in classical Hodgkin lymphoma. Each of the patients experienced relapse following autologous stem cell transplantation, and their brentuximab vedotin exposure differed. Sequenced by immunoSEQ multiplex PCR; TCRdb stores in-frame clones only, minus some. This table holds tens of thousands of clones, about 93% found once. The specimen comprised peripheral blood mononuclear cells (PBMCs), sampled at baseline. These receptors were taken from a human donor with classical Hodgkin lymphoma.

The V call is TRBV7-8, the J call TRBJ1-5; D gene unclear. The germline CDR1 and CDR2 sequences are SGHVS and FQNEAQ. This CDR3 is 17 amino acids long. The V end was cut by 0 bases, the J end by 4 bases, with 16 bases between. The CDR3 bases are TGTGCCAGCAGCTTAGCAGGGCACCAAGGTCATAATCAGCCCCAGCATTTT. Its protein is CASSLAGHQGHNQPQHF. The variable domain in full, completed from reference TRBV7-8 and TRBJ1-5, reads GAGVSQSPRYKVAKRGQDVALRCDPISGHVSLFWYQQALGQGPEFLTYFQNEAQLDKSGLPSDRFFAERPEGSVSTLKIQRTQQEDSAVYLCASSLAGHQGHNQPQHFGDGTRLSIL.

The rearrangement links TRBV15 to TRBJ2-5; TRBD2 might be the D (7 bases). With 5 bases removed from V and 6 bases from J, the gap between germline ends came to 19 bases. This CDR3 is 15 amino acids long. Germline CDR1 reads LNHNV; CDR2 reads YYDKDF (reference sequence). The CDR3, as DNA: TGTGCCACCAGCCAAGGAGGGGGGGGCTTGAAGACCCAGTACTTC. This codes for CATSQGGGGLKTQYF.

The chain is built from TRBV6-6 and TRBJ2-7, with 7 positions matching TRBD2. The V gene end was trimmed by 6 bases and the J gene end by 7 bases; junction bases not matched to a gene: 15. Germline lookup yields CDR1 MNHNY and CDR2 SVGAGI (reference sequence). The CDR3 extends over 15 amino acids. The CDR3 nucleotides are TGTGCCAGCAGGAGAAAGCGGGGCCGTGATGGAGAGCAGTACTTC. This codes for CASRRKRGRDGEQYF.

The chain recombines TRBV7-9 with TRBJ1-1; D call uncertain. Trimming removed 5 bases from V and 2 bases from J, with 6 bases in between. CDR3 length: 12 residues. CDR1 is SEHNR and CDR2 is FQNEAQ in the germline V gene (reference sequence). DNA for the CDR3: TGTGCCAGCAGCGCGGACAACACTGAAGCTTTCTTT. It is translated as CASSADNTEAFF.

This clone has a single count. This rearrangement joins TRBV5-6 to TRBJ2-5; D is unclear. Trimming stripped 4 bases from V and 5 bases from J, with 9 bases between. CDR1 is SGHDT and CDR2 is YYEEEE in the germline V gene. This CDR3 spans 12 amino acids. CDR3 sequence (DNA): TGTGCCAGCAGCAGCGTTGGGGAGACCCAGTACTTC. This sequence encodes CASSSVGETQYF. The whole variable domain, remainder taken from reference TRBV5-6 and TRBJ2-5, is DAGVTQSPTHLIKTRGQQVTLRCSPKSGHDTVSWYQQALGQGPQFIFQYYEEEERQRGNFPDRFSGHQFPNYSSELNVNALLLGDSALYLCASSSVGETQYFGPGTRLLVL.

This chain joins TRBV7-9 and TRBJ2-3; D ambiguous. CDR3 length equals 15 residues. The germline V gene has CDR1 SEHNR and CDR2 FQNEAQ (reference sequence). Trimming stripped 6 bases from V and 2 bases from J, with 15 bases between. The CDR3 loop is CASSFASGDTDTQYF. CDR3 DNA: TGTGCCAGCAGTTTCGCAAGTGGGGACACAGATACGCAGTATTTT.

For the CDR3, the DNA is TGTGCCATCTCGGTCGGGGCGAGCTCCTACAATGAGCAGTTCTTC. This translates into CAISVGASSYNEQFF. The chain joins TRBV6-6 to TRBJ2-1, with D possibly being TRBD1 or TRBD2 (5 bases each). Between the trimmed V and J ends, which lost 10 bases and 0 bases, there was a span of 16 bases. CDR1 is MNHNY, CDR2 SVGAGI, per germline (reference sequence). The CDR3 is 15 amino acids.

CDR3 amino acids: CASSLVGLQSSYNEQFF. CDR3 DNA sequence: TGTGCCAGCAGCTTAGTCGGACTCCAAAGCTCCTACAATGAGCAGTTCTTC. The chain recombines TRBV7-9 with TRBJ2-1, with D perhaps TRBD2 (5 bases). The V gene's germline CDR1 is SEHNR and CDR2 FQNEAQ (reference sequence). V gave up 1 base and J gave up 0 bases, with 13 bases separating them. The CDR3 has 17 amino acids.

The chain employs TRBV6-6 and TRBJ2-2; maybe TRBD1 (6 bases). CDR1 is MNHNY and CDR2 is SVGAGI in the germline V gene (reference sequence). The CDR3 runs 14 residues. Trimming removed 6 bases at V and 1 base at J, with 9 bases between. The CDR3 protein is CASRGQENTGELFF. The DNA for the CDR3 is TGTGCCAGCAGGGGACAAGAGAACACCGGGGAGCTGTTTTTT.

This clone turned up a few times. This chain joins TRBV5-6 and TRBJ2-7; no definite D call. V was trimmed by 4 bases and J by 6 bases, leaving 8 bases between them. CDR1 is SGHDT, CDR2 YYEEEE, per germline. This CDR3 is built from 11 residues. The CDR3 loop reads CASSVASEQYF. CDR3 bases: TGTGCCAGCAGCGTCGCTTCCGAGCAGTACTTC.

This clone is a singleton in its sample. This chain joins TRBV7-9 and TRBJ1-1; D perhaps matches TRBD1 (6 bases). Germline V gene data show CDR1 as SEHNR and CDR2 as FQNEAQ (reference sequence). V was clipped by 2 bases and J by 1 base, with 20 bases between them. CDR3 length: 18 residues. The CDR3 DNA sequence: TGTGCCAGCAGCTTAATCCTTCGGTTTACAGGGAAGAACACTGAAGCTTTCTTT. Protein sequence: CASSLILRFTGKNTEAFF.

The table lists this clone with a count of one. This sequence joins TRBV19 and TRBJ1-1; D perhaps matches TRBD1 (5 bases). The germline V gene encodes CDR1 LNHDA and CDR2 SQIVND (reference sequence). The length of the CDR3 is 13 residues. Trimming stripped 6 bases from V and 1 base from J, with 9 bases between. In DNA form, the CDR3 reads TGTGCCAGTAGCAGGGACCCGAACACTGAAGCTTTCTTT. This translates into CASSRDPNTEAFF.

This sequence joins TRBV7-9 and TRBJ2-3; TRBD2 matches at 7 bases. This CDR3 spans 18 amino acids. The trim removed 7 bases at V and 2 bases at J, leaving 18 bases unmatched. Germline V CDR1 and CDR2: SEHNR, FQNEAQ (reference sequence). The CDR3 coding sequence is TGTGCCAGCACCACGGGATGGGCTAGCGGAGCAGACACAGATACGCAGTATTTT. It encodes CASTTGWASGADTDTQYF.

The chain combines TRBV11-2 with TRBJ2-7; D possibly matches TRBD1 or TRBD2 (5 bases each). Germline values: CDR1 SGHAT, CDR2 FQNNGV. The CDR3 spans 16 residues. V was trimmed by 2 bases and J by 4 bases, leaving 18 bases between them. CDR3: CASSLSHTGLGYEQYF. In nucleotides, the CDR3 is TGTGCCAGCAGCTTAAGCCACACAGGACTGGGGTACGAGCAGTACTTC.

This chain links TRBV5-6 with TRBJ1-5; tentative D call: TRBD1 (5 bases). The CDR3 has 14 residues. Germline V CDR1 and CDR2: SGHDT, YYEEEE. Trimming took off 2 bases at V and 5 bases at J, with 11 bases between the two ends. In DNA form, the CDR3 reads TGTGCCAGCAGCTTTGGGGCGATCCATCAGCCCCAGCATTTT. Translating it yields CASSFGAIHQPQHF.

V and J are TRBV10-3 and TRBJ1-2; D is ambiguous. V lost 0 bases to trimming and J lost 5 bases, with 19 bases between them. Germline CDR1 reads ENHRY; CDR2 reads SYGVKD. The CDR3 length is 17 residues. This CDR3 is CAISESRLVSPSYGYTF. The CDR3 bases are TGTGCCATCAGTGAGTCGAGATTAGTCAGCCCAAGTTATGGCTACACCTTC.

The chain employs TRBV11-2 and TRBJ2-7; 7 bases align to TRBD2. This CDR3 has 12 amino acids. The ends lost 5 bases at V and 2 bases at J; junction bases unmatched: 0. CDR1 is SGHAT and CDR2 is FQNNGV in the germline V gene. The CDR3 DNA sequence: TGTGCCAGCAGCGGACTAGCCTACGAGCAGTACTTC. Amino acid sequence: CASSGLAYEQYF.

The chain has TRBV19 and TRBJ1-5; the match to TRBD1 covers 7 bases. Germline CDR1 and CDR2: LNHDA and SQIVND (reference sequence). Losses at the gene ends were 2 bases for V and 15 bases for J; bases not matched to a gene: 10. The CDR3 spans 13 residues. CDR3 residues: CASSIPGDSRPHF. CDR3 nucleotides: TGTGCCAGTAGTATACCAGGGGACAGTCGTCCGCATTTT.

This chain links TRBV27 with TRBJ1-5; possible D gene TRBD1, 6 bases. V was shortened by 5 bases and J by 2 bases, with 10 bases between the two germline ends. Germline V CDR1 and CDR2: MNHEY, SMNVEV (reference sequence). CDR3 size: 14 residues. CDR3 amino acids: CASSPGVRNQPQHF. The CDR3 nucleotides read TGTGCCAGCAGTCCAGGGGTACGCAATCAGCCCCAGCATTTT.